This TCR beta chain is drawn from a study of glioma-infiltrating T cells after dendritic cell vaccination. On this clone: The antigen is undetermined.

As for time point: after dendritic cell vaccination, including at tumor progression/relapse. Patients had residual fresh-frozen tumor tissue and more than two years of survival data. Isocitrate dehydrogenase mutation was absent in all glioblastoma patients. Before vaccination, two weeks after the third vaccination, and at progression, PBMC were collected. The assay was immunoSEQ multiplex PCR, and TCRdb's table has in-frame clones only and misses some. The repertoire includes tens of thousands of clones, roughly 85% of them detected once, and 8.5% sits in the top ten. Study-wide points: Complete blood and tumor specimen sets were limited to few patients.

The CDR3 has 17 amino acids. This specimen consisted of blood, obtained after dendritic cell vaccination. The chain is built from TRBV21-1 and TRBJ1-6; TRBD1 reflects the table's D call only, with no check against the DNA. TRBV21-1 is designated a pseudogene. The source is a human donor with glioblastoma. This chain's CDR3 is CASLVGQESSYNSPLHF. Written as DNA, the CDR3 is TGTGCCAGCTTGGTAGGACAGGAGAGCTCCTATAATTCACCCCTCCACTTT.